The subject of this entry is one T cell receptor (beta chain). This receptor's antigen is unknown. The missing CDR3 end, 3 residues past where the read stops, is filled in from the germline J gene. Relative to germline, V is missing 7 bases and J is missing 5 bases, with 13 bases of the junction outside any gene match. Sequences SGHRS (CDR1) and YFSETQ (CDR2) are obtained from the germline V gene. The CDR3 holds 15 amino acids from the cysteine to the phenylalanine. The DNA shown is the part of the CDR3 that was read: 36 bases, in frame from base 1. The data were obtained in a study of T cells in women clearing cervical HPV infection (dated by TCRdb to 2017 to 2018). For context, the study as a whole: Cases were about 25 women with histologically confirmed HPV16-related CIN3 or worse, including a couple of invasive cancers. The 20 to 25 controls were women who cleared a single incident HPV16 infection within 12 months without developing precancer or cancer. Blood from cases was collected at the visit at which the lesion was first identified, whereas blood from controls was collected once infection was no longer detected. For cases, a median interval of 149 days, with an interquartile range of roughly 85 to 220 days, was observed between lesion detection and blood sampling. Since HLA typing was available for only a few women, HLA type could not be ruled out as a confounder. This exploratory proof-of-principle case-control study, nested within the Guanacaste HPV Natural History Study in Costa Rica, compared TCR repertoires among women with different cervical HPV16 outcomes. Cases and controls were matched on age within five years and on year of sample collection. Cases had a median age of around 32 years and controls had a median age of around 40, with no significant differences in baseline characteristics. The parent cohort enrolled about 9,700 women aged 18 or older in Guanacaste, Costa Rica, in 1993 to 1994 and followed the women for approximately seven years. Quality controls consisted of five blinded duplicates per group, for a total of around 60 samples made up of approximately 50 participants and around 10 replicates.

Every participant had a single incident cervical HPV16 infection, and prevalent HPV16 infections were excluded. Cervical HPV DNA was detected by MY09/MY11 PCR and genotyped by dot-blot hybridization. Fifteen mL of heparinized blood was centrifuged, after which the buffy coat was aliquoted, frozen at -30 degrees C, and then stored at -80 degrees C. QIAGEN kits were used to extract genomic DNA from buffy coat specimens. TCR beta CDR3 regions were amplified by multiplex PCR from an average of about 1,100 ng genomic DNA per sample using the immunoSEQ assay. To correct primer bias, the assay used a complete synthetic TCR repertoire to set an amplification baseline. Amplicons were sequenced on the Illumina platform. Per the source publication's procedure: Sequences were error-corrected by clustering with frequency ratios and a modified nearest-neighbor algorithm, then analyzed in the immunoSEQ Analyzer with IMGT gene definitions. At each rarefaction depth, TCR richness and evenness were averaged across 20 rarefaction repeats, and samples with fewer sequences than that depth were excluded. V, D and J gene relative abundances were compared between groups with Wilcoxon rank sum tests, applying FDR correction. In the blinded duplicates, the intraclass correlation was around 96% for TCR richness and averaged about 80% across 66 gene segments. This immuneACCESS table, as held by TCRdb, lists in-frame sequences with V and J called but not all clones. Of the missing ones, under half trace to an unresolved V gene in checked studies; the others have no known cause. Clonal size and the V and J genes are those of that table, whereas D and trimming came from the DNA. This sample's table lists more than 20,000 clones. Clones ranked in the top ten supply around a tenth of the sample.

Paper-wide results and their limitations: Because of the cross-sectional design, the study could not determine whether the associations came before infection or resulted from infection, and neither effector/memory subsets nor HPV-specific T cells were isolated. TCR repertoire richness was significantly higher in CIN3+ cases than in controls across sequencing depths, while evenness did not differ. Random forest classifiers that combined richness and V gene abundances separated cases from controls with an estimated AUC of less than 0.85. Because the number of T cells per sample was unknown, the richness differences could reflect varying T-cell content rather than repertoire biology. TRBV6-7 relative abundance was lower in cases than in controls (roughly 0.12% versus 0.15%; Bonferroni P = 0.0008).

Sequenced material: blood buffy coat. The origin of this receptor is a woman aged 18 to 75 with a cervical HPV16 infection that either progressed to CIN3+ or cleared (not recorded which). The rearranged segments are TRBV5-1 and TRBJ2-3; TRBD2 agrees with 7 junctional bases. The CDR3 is CASSLSGMVQDTQYF. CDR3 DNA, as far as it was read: TGCGCCAGCTCCCTCAGCGGGATGGTTCAAGATACG.